The 7 T cell receptor beta chains below all came from one sample that was sequenced in a study of post-analysis software for immune sequencing data. Study-wide findings and caveats: Patients carried 5 or 6 TRBV segments more frequently than controls did, and TRBV5-6, TRBV5-1 and TRBV20-1 were among them.

Tagging with unique molecular identifiers was a feature of the TCR beta cDNA libraries. TCRdb re-analysed the PCR reads in MiXCR, keeping a single row per CDR3 protein. The sample lists around 770,000 distinct CDR3 sequences, 40% to 55% occurring once. No antigen is known for these receptors. Sequencing used blood. The source is a girl between 5 and 17 years old with multiple sclerosis.

This chain uses TRBV9 with TRBJ2-3; a possible D gene is TRBD2 (6 bases). The germline V and J ends were trimmed by 3 bases and 5 bases, with 16 bases remaining between them. Per the germline V gene, CDR1 is SGDLS and CDR2 is YYNGEE. The CDR3 extends over 15 amino acids. In nucleotides, the CDR3 is TGTGCCAGCAGCGGCGGGGCTAGCTTCGGAGATACGCAGTATTTT. Translating gives CASSGGASFGDTQYF.

This clonotype was detected a few times. The chain carries TRBV7-2 and TRBJ1-6; D not certain. V lost 7 bases and J 0 bases, leaving 10 bases between the germline ends. CDR1 is SGHTA, CDR2 FQGNSA, per germline. This CDR3 has 15 residues. The CDR3 DNA follows: TGTGCCAGCACCTGGACGGCCTCCTATAATTCACCCCTCCACTTT. Encoded protein: CASTWTASYNSPLHF. Full variable domain (rest looked up from reference TRBV7-2 and TRBJ1-6): GAGVSQSPSNKVTEKGKDVELRCDPISGHTALYWYRQSLGQGLEFLIYFQGNSAPDKSGLPSDRFSAERTGGSVSTLTIQRTQQEDSAVYLCASTWTASYNSPLHFGNGTRLTVT.

At least ten counts were recorded for this clonotype. The CDR3 region is CASSLEAGGVSTDTQYF. As DNA, the CDR3 is TGTGCCAGCAGTTTAGAGGCGGGAGGGGTGTCGACAGATACGCAGTATTTT. This chain connects TRBV12-3 or TRBV12-4 to TRBJ2-3, with 9 bases matching TRBD2. The CDR3 runs to 17 residues. V dropped 1 base and J dropped 3; count of bases not matched to a gene: 8.

The CDR3: CSAPRGLAYEQYF. The CDR3 DNA follows: TGCAGTGCTCCCCGAGGTTTAGCCTACGAGCAGTACTTC. The V gene is TRBV20-1, the J gene TRBJ2-5; D not certain. The better agreement between TRBJ2-7 and the DNA end casts doubt on the J call. Germline assignment: CDR1 DFQATT and CDR2 SNEGSKA (reference sequence). This CDR3 is 13 amino acids long.

This clonotype was counted many times. The CDR3 DNA is TGCAGTCCCCTCCCGGGACTAGCGGCCTACAATGAGCAGTTCTTC. As protein: CSPLPGLAAYNEQFF. The chain combines TRBV20-1 with TRBJ2-1, with 11 bases identical to TRBD2. Trimming removed 8 bases from V and 2 bases from J; junction bases left unmatched: 8. CDR3 length: 15 residues. From germline, CDR1 is DFQATT and CDR2 SNEGSKA (reference sequence).

This chain links TRBV29-1 with TRBJ2-7; D is possibly TRBD2 (6 bases). The V and J ends lost 3 bases and 3 bases respectively, with 12 bases between them. CDR3 length equals 13 residues. Germline V CDR1 and CDR2: SQVTM, ANQGSEA. CDR3 region: CSVEFGGNYEQYF. The CDR3 DNA reads TGCAGCGTTGAGTTTGGAGGGAACTACGAGCAGTACTTC.

This chain links TRBV11-2 with TRBJ1-2; D is perhaps TRBD1 (6 bases). Trimming left V 3 bases short and J 4 bases short, with 18 bases between. The CDR3 extends over 16 amino acids. CDR1 and CDR2 (germline): SGHAT, FQNNGV. For the CDR3, the DNA is TGTGCCAGCAGCTTCGATCTCTGGGACAACGGCTATGGCTACACCTTC. Translation gives CASSFDLWDNGYGYTF.